The clone carrying this TCR beta chain was counted between two and nine times. The data originate from a study of patients and donors after allogeneic stem cell transplantation. Germline lookup yields CDR1 ENHRY and CDR2 SYGVKD. This CDR3 contains 14 residues. V dropped 9 bases and J dropped 5 bases, with 16 bases sitting between them. TCRdb called the RT-PCR reads again in MiXCR, with one record for every CDR3 protein. The table lists 25,000 to 35,000 distinct CDR3 sequences, around 6.8% of them singletons. Sequencing was done on a sample of blood, either unsorted or a sorted T cell fraction (not recorded which). The chain links TRBV10-3 to TRBJ2-2; D may be TRBD2 (5 bases). The sequence was collected from a human donor who was either an allogeneic HSCT recipient or a stem cell or donor lymphocyte infusion donor (not recorded which). It is not recorded whose cells these are; they may come from a transplant donor. CDR3 DNA sequence: TGTGCCATACGACGGGAACGCTTGACCGGGGAGCTGTTTTTT. It encodes CAIRRERLTGELFF.